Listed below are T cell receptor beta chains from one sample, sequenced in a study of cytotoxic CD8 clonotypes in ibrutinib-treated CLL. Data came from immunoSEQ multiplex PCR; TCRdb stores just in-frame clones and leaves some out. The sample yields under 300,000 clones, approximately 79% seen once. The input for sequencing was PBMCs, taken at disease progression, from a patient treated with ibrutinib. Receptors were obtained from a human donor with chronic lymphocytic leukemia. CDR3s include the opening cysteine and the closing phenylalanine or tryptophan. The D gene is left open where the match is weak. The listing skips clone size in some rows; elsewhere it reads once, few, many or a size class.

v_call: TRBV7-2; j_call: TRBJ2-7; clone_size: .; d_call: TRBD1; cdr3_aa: CASSFGQGARKQYF; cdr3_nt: TGTGCCAGCAGCTTCGGACAGGGGGCCAGGAAGCAGTACTTC
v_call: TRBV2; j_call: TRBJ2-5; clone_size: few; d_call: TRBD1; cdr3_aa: CASTGTGKTQYF; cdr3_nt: TGTGCCAGCACCGGGACAGGGAAGACCCAGTACTTC
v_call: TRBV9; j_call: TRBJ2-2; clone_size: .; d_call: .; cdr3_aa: CASSVGGSGELFF; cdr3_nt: TGTGCCAGCAGCGTCGGGGGTTCCGGGGAGCTGTTTTTT
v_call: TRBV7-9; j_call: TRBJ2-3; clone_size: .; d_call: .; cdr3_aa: CASSFNGGPSHTQYF; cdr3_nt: TGTGCCAGCAGCTTTAACGGGGGCCCCTCTCATACGCAGTATTTT
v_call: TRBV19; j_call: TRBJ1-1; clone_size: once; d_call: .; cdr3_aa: CASSVRAEAFF; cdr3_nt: TGTGCCAGTAGCGTCAGGGCTGAAGCTTTCTTT
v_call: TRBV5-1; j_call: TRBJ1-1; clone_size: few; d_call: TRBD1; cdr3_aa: CATKTGFQSTEAFF; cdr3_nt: TGCGCCACCAAGACAGGGTTCCAGAGCACTGAAGCTTTCTTT
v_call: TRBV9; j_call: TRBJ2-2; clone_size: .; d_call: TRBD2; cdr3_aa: CASSVGAGVTGELFF; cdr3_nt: TGTGCCAGCAGCGTAGGTGCGGGGGTAACCGGGGAGCTGTTTTTT
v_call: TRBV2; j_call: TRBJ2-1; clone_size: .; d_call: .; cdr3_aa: CAIRGGTYNEQFF; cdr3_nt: TGTGCCATAAGGGGGGGAACCTACAATGAGCAGTTCTTC
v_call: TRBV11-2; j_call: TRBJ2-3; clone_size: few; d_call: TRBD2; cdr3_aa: CASSSGTSRTDTQYF; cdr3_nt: TGTGCCAGCAGCTCCGGGACTAGTCGGACAGATACGCAGTATTTT
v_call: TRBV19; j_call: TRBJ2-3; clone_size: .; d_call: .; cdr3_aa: CASSSRLVRSTDTQYF; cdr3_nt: TGTGCCAGTAGTAGTCGACTAGTGAGAAGCACAGATACGCAGTATTTT
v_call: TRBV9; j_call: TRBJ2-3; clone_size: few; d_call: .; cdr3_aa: CASSVSEASLPSTDTQYF; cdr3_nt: TGTGCCAGCAGCGTTTCGGAGGCTAGCCTACCCAGCACAGATACGCAGTATTTT
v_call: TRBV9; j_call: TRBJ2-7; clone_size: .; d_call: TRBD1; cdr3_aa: CASSGHRDRASYEQYF; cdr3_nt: TGTGCCAGCAGCGGTCACCGGGACAGGGCTTCCTACGAGCAGTACTTC
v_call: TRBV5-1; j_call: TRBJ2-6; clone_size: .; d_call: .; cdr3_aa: CASSLSRGDNLTF; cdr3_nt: TGCGCCAGCAGCTTGTCGCGAGGAGACAACCTGACTTTC
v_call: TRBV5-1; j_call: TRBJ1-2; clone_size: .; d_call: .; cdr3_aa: CASRLHTGRPLNF; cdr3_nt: TGCGCCAGCAGATTGCATACCGGTCGACCTCTAAACTTC
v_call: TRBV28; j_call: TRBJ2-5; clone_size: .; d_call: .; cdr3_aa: CATQGQRRETQYF; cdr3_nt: TGTGCCACCCAAGGACAGAGGAGAGAGACCCAGTACTTC
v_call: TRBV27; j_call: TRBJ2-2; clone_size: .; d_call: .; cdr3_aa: CASSFFGFTGDTGELFF; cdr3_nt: TGTGCCAGCAGTTTTTTCGGGTTCACTGGGGACACCGGGGAGCTGTTTTTT
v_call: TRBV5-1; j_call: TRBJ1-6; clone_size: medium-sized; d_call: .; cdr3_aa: CASRRGPLHF; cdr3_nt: TGCGCCAGCAGGCGGGGACCCCTCCACTTT
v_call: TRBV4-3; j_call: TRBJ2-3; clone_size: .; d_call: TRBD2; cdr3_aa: CASSQEWREGADTQYF; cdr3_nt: TGCGCCAGCAGCCAAGAGTGGCGGGAGGGGGCAGATACGCAGTATTTT
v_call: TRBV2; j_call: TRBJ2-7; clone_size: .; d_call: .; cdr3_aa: CASSEIRNYEQYF; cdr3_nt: TGTGCCAGCAGTGAAATACGAAACTACGAGCAGTACTTC
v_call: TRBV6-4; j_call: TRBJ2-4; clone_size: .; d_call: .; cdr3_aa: CARPGRLRKNIQYF; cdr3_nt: TGTGCCAGGCCGGGACGCCTAAGAAAAAACATTCAGTACTTC
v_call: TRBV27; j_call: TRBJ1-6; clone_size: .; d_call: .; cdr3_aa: CASRRRGEAGFYNSPLHF; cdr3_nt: TGTGCCAGCAGAAGACGCGGGGAAGCGGGGTTCTATAATTCACCCCTCCACTTT
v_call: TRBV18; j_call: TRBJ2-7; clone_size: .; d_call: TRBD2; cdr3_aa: CASSSGLADYEQYF; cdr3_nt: TGTGCCAGCTCATCAGGACTAGCGGACTACGAGCAGTACTTC
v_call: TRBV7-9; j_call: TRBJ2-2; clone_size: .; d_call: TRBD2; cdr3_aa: CASTTLAGANTGELFF; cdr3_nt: TGTGCCAGCACTACTTTAGCGGGAGCTAACACCGGGGAGCTGTTTTTT
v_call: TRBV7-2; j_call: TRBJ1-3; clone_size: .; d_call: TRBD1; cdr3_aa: CASRWPGTGGPGNTIYF; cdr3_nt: TGTGCCAGCAGATGGCCCGGGACAGGGGGTCCTGGAAACACCATATATTTT
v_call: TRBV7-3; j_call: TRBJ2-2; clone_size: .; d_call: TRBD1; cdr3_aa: CASSRGQENTGELFF; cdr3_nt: TGTGCCAGCAGCCGCGGACAGGAGAACACCGGGGAGCTGTTTTTT
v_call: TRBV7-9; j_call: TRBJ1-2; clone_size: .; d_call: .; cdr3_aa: CASSLGDGYTF; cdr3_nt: TGTGCCAGCAGCTTAGGGGACGGCTACACCTTC
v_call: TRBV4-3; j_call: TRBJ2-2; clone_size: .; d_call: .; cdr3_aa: CASSQETPGTIGELFF; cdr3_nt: TGCGCCAGCAGCCAAGAAACCCCCGGGACGATCGGGGAGCTGTTTTTT
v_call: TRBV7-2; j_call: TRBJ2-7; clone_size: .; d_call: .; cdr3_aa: CASRTGTYTSIYF; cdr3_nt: TGTGCCAGCCGGACTGGAACTTATACGAGCATTTACTTC
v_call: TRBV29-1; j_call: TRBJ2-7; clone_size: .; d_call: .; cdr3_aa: CSVASFRAPYEQYF; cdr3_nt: TGCAGCGTTGCATCGTTCAGGGCCCCCTACGAGCAGTACTTC
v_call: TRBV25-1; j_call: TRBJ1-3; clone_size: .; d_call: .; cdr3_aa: CASSAYGASGNTIYF; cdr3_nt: TGTGCCAGCAGTGCATACGGGGCCTCTGGAAACACCATATATTTT
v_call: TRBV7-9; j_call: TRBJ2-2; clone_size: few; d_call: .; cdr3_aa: CASSYGELFF; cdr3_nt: TGTGCCAGCAGCTACGGGGAGCTGTTTTTT
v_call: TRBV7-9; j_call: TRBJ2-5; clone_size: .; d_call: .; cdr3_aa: CASSGGSQETQYF; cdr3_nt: TGTGCCAGCAGCGGAGGGAGCCAAGAGACCCAGTACTTC
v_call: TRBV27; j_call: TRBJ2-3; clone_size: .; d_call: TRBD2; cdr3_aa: CASSLGGTRLDTQYF; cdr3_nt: TGTGCCAGCAGTCTGGGGGGGACGAGGCTGGATACGCAGTATTTT
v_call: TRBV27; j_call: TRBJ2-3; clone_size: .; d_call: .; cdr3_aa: CASRPAVPFTQYF; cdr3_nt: TGTGCCTCCCGCCCGGCCGTCCCTTTTACGCAGTATTTT
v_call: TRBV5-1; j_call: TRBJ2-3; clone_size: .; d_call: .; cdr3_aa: CASSSVTAGAFTDTQYF; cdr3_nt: TGCGCCAGCAGCTCGGTGACCGCAGGGGCGTTCACAGATACGCAGTATTTT
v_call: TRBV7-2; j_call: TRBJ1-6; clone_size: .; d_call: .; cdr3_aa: CASSASDFASYNSPLHF; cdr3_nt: TGTGCCAGCAGCGCGTCGGACTTTGCGTCCTATAATTCACCCCTCCACTTT
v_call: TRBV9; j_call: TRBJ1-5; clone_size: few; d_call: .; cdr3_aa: CASSVGAGNNQPQHF; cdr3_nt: TGTGCCAGCAGCGTAGGAGCAGGCAACAATCAGCCCCAGCATTTT
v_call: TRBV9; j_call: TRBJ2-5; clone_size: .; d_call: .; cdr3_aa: CASSVGDGPWETQYF; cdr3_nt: TGTGCCAGCAGCGTTGGGGACGGCCCTTGGGAGACCCAGTACTTC
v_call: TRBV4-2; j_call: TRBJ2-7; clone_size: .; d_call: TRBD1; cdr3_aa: CASSHPSGQGRYEQYF; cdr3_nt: TGTGCCAGCAGCCACCCCTCGGGACAGGGGAGGTACGAGCAGTACTTC
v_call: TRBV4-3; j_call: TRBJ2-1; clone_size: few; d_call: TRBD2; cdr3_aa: CASSTRLAGGSTGEQFF; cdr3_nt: TGCGCCAGCAGCACCAGACTAGCGGGAGGCAGTACAGGTGAGCAGTTCTTC
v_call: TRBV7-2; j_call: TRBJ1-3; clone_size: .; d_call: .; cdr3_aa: CASSLGALLSGNTIYF; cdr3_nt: TGTGCCAGCAGCTTAGGGGCGTTACTCTCTGGAAACACCATATATTTT
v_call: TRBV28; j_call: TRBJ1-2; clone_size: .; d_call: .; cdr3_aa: CASSSRGVYYGYTF; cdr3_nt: TGTGCCAGCTCATCCAGGGGTGTTTACTATGGCTACACCTTC
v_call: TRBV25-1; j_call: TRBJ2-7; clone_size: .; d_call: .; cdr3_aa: CASSERAGANEQYF; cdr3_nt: TGTGCCAGCAGTGAAAGGGCGGGGGCTAACGAGCAGTACTTC
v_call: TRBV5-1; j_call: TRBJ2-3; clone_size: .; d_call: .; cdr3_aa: CASSFLGRRGTDTQYF; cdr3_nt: TGCGCCAGCAGCTTCCTCGGACGAAGGGGCACAGATACGCAGTATTTT
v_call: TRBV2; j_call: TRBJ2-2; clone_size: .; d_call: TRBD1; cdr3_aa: CASSEGTGLFSQNTGELFF; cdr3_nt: TGTGCCAGCAGTGAAGGGACAGGGTTGTTCAGCCAGAACACCGGGGAGCTGTTTTTT
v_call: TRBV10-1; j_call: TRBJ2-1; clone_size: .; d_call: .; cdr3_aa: CASSDSDNEQFF; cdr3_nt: TGCGCCAGCAGTGACTCTGACAATGAGCAGTTCTTC
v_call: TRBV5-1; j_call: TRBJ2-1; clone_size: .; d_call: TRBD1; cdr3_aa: CASSLYESGQEYNEQFF; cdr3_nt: TGCGCCAGCAGCTTGTACGAGTCGGGACAGGAATACAATGAGCAGTTCTTC
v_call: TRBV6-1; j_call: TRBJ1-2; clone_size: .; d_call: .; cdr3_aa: CASSEVTWGGYTF; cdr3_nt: TGTGCCAGCAGTGAAGTTACGTGGGGAGGCTACACCTTC
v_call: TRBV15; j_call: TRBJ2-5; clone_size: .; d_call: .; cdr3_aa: CATSLWGGVGQETQYF; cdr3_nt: TGTGCCACCAGCCTCTGGGGCGGGGTGGGGCAAGAGACCCAGTACTTC
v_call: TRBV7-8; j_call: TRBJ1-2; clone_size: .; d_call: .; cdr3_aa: CASSPRRGSTGYGYTF; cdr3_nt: TGTGCCAGCAGCCCCCGTAGGGGGAGCACCGGCTATGGCTACACCTTC
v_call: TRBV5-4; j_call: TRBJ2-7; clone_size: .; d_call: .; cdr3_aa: CASSSRGGDTYEQYF; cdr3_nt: TGTGCCAGCAGTTCAAGGGGGGGAGATACCTACGAGCAGTACTTC
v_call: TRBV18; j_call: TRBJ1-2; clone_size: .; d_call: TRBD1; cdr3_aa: CASSPTGTGLVYTF; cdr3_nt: TGTGCCAGCTCACCAACCGGGACAGGGCTTGTCTACACCTTC
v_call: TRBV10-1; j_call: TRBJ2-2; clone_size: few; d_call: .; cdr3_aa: CASRQGGTGELFF; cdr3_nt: TGCGCCAGCCGACAGGGAGGCACCGGGGAGCTGTTTTTT
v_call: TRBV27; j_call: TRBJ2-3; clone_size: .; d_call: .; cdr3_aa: CASSLSIPRAPLRADTQYF; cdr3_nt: TGTGCCAGCAGTTTATCCATCCCCCGGGCCCCGCTAAGGGCAGATACGCAGTATTTT
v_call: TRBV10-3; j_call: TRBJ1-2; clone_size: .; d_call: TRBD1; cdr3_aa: CAISTGGANYGYTF; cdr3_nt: TGTGCCATCAGTACAGGGGGAGCTAACTATGGCTACACCTTC
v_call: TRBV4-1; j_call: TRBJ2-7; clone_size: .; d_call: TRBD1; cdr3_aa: CASSQVPGQGNEQYF; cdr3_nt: TGCGCCAGCAGCCAAGTCCCGGGACAGGGGAACGAGCAGTACTTC
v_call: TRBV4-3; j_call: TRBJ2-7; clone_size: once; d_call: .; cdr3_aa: CASSQSGEFYEQYF; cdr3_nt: TGCGCCAGCAGCCAATCGGGAGAGTTCTACGAGCAGTACTTC